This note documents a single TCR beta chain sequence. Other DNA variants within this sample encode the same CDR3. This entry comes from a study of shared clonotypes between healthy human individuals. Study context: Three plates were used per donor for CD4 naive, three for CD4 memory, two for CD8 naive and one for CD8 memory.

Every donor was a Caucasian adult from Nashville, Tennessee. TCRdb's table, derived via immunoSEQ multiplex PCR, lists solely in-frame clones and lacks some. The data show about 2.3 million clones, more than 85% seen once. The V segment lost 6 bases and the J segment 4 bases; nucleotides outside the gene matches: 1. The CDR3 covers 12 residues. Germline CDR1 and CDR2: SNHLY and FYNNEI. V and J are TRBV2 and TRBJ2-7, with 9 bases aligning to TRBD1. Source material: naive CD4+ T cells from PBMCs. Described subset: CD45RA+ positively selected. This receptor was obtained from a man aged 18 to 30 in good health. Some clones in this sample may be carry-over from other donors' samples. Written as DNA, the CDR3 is TGTGCCAGCAGACAGGGGGCATACGAGCAGTACTTC. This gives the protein CASRQGAYEQYF. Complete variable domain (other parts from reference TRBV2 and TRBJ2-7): EPEVTQTPSHQVTQMGQEVILRCVPISNHLYFYWYRQILGQKVEFLVSFYNNEISEKSEIFDDQFSVERPDGSNFTLKIRSTKLEDSAMYFCASRQGAYEQYFGPGTRLTVT.